The present T cell receptor beta chain was sequenced within a study of CD8+ T cells in alopecia areata. The overall study: Patients in the treated group were given tofacitinib by mouth, 5 to 10 mg twice a day. Patients took tofacitinib for 6 to 18 months, followed by 6 drug-free months.

In each case, RNA was isolated and then reverse transcribed into cDNA as the sequencing template. Some clones are missing from TCRdb's copy, which holds only in-frame ones; the method was immunoSEQ multiplex PCR. The sample lists 200,000 to 250,000 clones, around 57% occurring once. General observations from the study: Clonality exceeded that of normal scalp in lesional scalp, most notably in alopecia totalis/universalis.

The treatment: oral pan-JAK inhibitor, 5-10 mg twice daily. Sorting from PBMCs produced CD4+ and CD8+ T cells. Worth noting for this clone: Its antigen is undetermined.

The germline V gene has CDR1 GTSNPN and CDR2 SVGIG (reference sequence). Trimming took off 6 bases at V and 5 bases at J, with 20 bases between the two ends. The CDR3 is 14 amino acids. This clonotype was sampled from a human donor with alopecia areata. This sequence joins TRBV30 and TRBJ2-7; no definite D call. The input for sequencing was CD4+ T cells sorted from blood, taken at week 4, from a patient treated with tofacitinib. Here the CDR3 reads CACPKGPSGDEQYF. CDR3 coding DNA: TGTGCCTGCCCAAAGGGCCCTTCTGGAGACGAGCAGTACTTC.